The rows below give T cell receptor beta chains drawn from one sample of a study of blood T cell repertoires in COVID-19. The method was immunoSEQ multiplex PCR; TCRdb's version includes in-frame clones alone and lacks a portion of them. The sample consists of about 35,000 clones, around 87% of them appearing once. The sequencing sample was made of peripheral blood. The source is a man older than 75 with active COVID-19. The CDR3 runs from the conserved cysteine through the conserved F or W. The D gene is left open where the match is weak. For some rows the clone size is stated as once, few or many, or as a class when expanded; others skip it.

v_call	clone_size	d_call	cdr3_length	j_call	cdr3_aa	cdr3_nt
TRBV5-1	-	-	14	TRBJ2-3	CASSLRDSTDTQYF	TGCGCCAGCAGCCTCCGGGACTCCACAGATACGCAGTATTTT
TRBV28	-	-	12	TRBJ2-4	CASGIAKNIQYF	TGTGCCAGCGGTATAGCAAAAAACATTCAGTACTTC
TRBV9	-	TRBD2	14	TRBJ2-7	CASSVDPGGYEQYF	TGTGCCAGCAGCGTAGACCCGGGAGGCTACGAGCAGTACTTC
TRBV12-3/TRBV12-4	-	-	12	TRBJ2-7	CASSLARYEQYF	TGTGCCAGCAGTTTAGCGCGGTACGAGCAGTACTTC
TRBV30	few	-	15	TRBJ1-5	CAWSTYTTGYQPQHF	TGTGCCTGGAGTACCTACACGACAGGATATCAGCCCCAGCATTTT
TRBV18	-	TRBD1	15	TRBJ2-3	CASSPSARGLDTQYF	TGTGCCAGCTCACCATCCGCCAGGGGGTTAGATACGCAGTATTTT
TRBV6-5	-	-	13	TRBJ2-1	CASIRGSYNEQFF	TGTGCCAGCATTAGGGGGAGTTACAATGAGCAGTTCTTC
TRBV2	-	-	12	TRBJ2-7	CASRVVPYEQYF	TGTGCCAGCAGGGTAGTTCCGTACGAGCAGTACTTC
TRBV28	-	TRBD1	14	TRBJ2-7	CASRRTGTSYEQYF	TGTGCCAGCAGGAGGACAGGGACCTCCTACGAGCAGTACTTC
TRBV6-2/TRBV6-3	-	TRBD1	15	TRBJ1-2	CASSHPGTGNYGYTF	TGTGCCAGCAGTCACCCTGGGACAGGGAACTATGGCTACACCTTC
TRBV12-5	-	TRBD2	17	TRBJ2-2	CASGPNPGTRGAGELFF	TGTGCTAGTGGTCCGAATCCCGGGACTAGGGGGGCCGGGGAGCTGTTTTTT
TRBV5-1	-	-	16	TRBJ2-7	CASSPQAETYPDEQYF	TGCGCCAGCAGCCCCCAAGCTGAGACTTACCCCGACGAGCAGTACTTC
TRBV24-1	-	-	13	TRBJ2-3	CATSDSRRDTQYF	TGTGCCACCAGTGATTCCCGGAGGGATACGCAGTATTTT
TRBV6-5	-	-	12	TRBJ1-1	CASSDLNTEAFF	TGTGCCAGCTCCGACTTGAACACTGAAGCTTTCTTT
TRBV29-1	-	TRBD1	17	TRBJ2-7	CSVVRKTGGGRLYEQYF	TGCAGCGTTGTCCGTAAAACAGGGGGCGGCAGACTCTACGAGCAGTACTTC
TRBV19	-	TRBD2	18	TRBJ2-1	CASSIVGLAGGLHNEQFF	TGTGCCAGTAGTATAGTTGGACTAGCGGGAGGTTTGCACAATGAGCAGTTCTTC
TRBV19	-	-	14	TRBJ2-2	CASKGRVNTGELFF	TGTGCCAGTAAGGGCAGGGTCAACACCGGGGAGCTGTTTTTT
TRBV3-1/TRBV3-2	-	TRBD1	14	TRBJ2-7	CASSQRTGVNEQYF	TGTGCCAGCAGCCAAAGGACAGGGGTGAACGAGCAGTACTTC
TRBV6-2/TRBV6-3	-	-	12	TRBJ1-2	CASSTPPGLYTF	TGTGCCAGCAGCACCCCTCCGGGACTCTACACCTTC
TRBV7-9	few	-	13	TRBJ1-6	CASSVTGFSPLHF	TGTGCCAGCAGCGTCACAGGGTTTTCACCCCTCCACTTT